The next 10 T cell receptor beta chains were all read from a single sample in a study of T cell changes during pregnancy in multiple sclerosis. The repertoire was sequenced with immunoSEQ multiplex PCR; TCRdb's copy has only in-frame clones and lacks some. The table has about 57,000 clones, 93% seen once. The input for sequencing was peripheral blood, taken after pregnancy. The source is a female donor with multiple sclerosis, enrolled in a pregnancy study.

This rearrangement joins TRBV11-2 to TRBJ2-1; 12 bases are shared with TRBD2. Germline V gene data show CDR1 as SGHAT and CDR2 as FQNNGV. Losses at the gene ends were 6 bases for V and 5 bases for J; bases not matched to a gene: 5. The CDR3 loop spans 15 amino acids. The CDR3 DNA reads as TGTGCCAGCAGACGGACTAGCGGGGATCACAATGAGCAGTTCTTC. This codes for CASRRTSGDHNEQFF.

J is TRBJ2-7 and V is TRBV28; TRBD1 matches at 8 bases. CDR3 length: 15 residues. With V trimmed by 6 bases and J by 0 bases, 7 bases remained unmatched. Germline loops: CDR1 MDHEN, CDR2 SYDVKM. The CDR3 spells CASRERTGSSYEQYF. The CDR3 DNA sequence: TGTGCCAGCAGGGAACGGACAGGGAGCTCCTACGAGCAGTACTTC.

The chain combines TRBV21-1 with TRBJ2-7; the table assigns TRBD1, which was not confirmed against the DNA. TRBV21-1 corresponds to a pseudogene. The CDR3 spans 14 residues. The CDR3 DNA reads TGTGCCAGCAGCAGTCGGGACACCTCCGGAGAGCAGTACTTC. Its translation is CASSSRDTSGEQYF.

V gene TRBV28 combines with J gene TRBJ2-7; 10 nucleotides line up with TRBD1. CDR1 is MDHEN, CDR2 SYDVKM, per germline. V shed 2 bases and J 1 base; nucleotides not matched to a gene: 2. This CDR3 has 15 residues. The CDR3 DNA reads TGTGCCAGCAGTTTAGTGGACAGGGGGTCCTACGAGCAGTACTTC. Its translation: CASSLVDRGSYEQYF.

This chain joins TRBV4-1 and TRBJ2-7; TRBD2 is a possible D gene (6 bases). This CDR3 region has 16 residues. The germline gives CDR1 MGHRA, CDR2 YSYEKL. The V end lost 0 bases, the J end lost 4 bases, and 16 bases lay between the germline ends. The CDR3 DNA reads TGCGCCAGCAGCCAAGAGCGAAAGTTGGGGGGATACGAGCAGTACTTC. This translates into CASSQERKLGGYEQYF.

The rearrangement links TRBV6-5 to TRBJ2-7; 10 bases line up with TRBD2. The CDR3 has 14 amino acids. The V segment lost 4 bases and the J segment 2 bases; nucleotides outside the gene matches: 2. In germline, CDR1 is MNHEY, CDR2 SVGAGI. CDR3 coding DNA: TGTGCCAGCAGTTCGAGCGGGAGGGCCTACGAGCAGTACTTC. Translating gives CASSSSGRAYEQYF.

The V gene is TRBV4-3, the J gene TRBJ2-5; TRBD2 aligns across 8 bases. Per germline, CDR1 LGHNA and CDR2 YSLEER. Losses at the gene ends were 1 base for V and 5 bases for J; bases not matched to a gene: 3. This CDR3 spans 14 amino acids. The CDR3 region is CASSQGGLVETQYF. The CDR3, as DNA: TGCGCCAGCAGCCAAGGGGGACTAGTGGAGACCCAGTACTTC.

This chain joins TRBV4-2 and TRBJ1-5; TRBD1 agrees at 9 bases. V lost 3 bases, J lost 5 bases, and 2 bases stayed unmatched. The CDR3 sequence is 14 residues long. Germline assignment: CDR1 LGHNA and CDR2 YNFKEQ. CDR3 in DNA: TGTGCCAGCAGCCAGGACAGGGGCTATCAGCCCCAGCATTTT. It encodes CASSQDRGYQPQHF.

The chain has TRBV9 and TRBJ1-1, with 8 nucleotides matching TRBD1. Trimming cost V 3 bases and J 11 bases; bases outside gene matches: 6. Germline CDR1 and CDR2: SGDLS and YYNGEE. CDR3 length: 12 residues. CDR3 sequence: CASSGGQGRAFF. CDR3 sequence (DNA): TGTGCCAGCAGCGGCGGACAGGGACGTGCTTTCTTT.

This sequence joins TRBV19 and TRBJ1-5; the D gene is possibly TRBD1 (6 bases). The CDR3 runs to 14 residues. Germline V gene lookup returns CDR1 LNHDA and CDR2 SQIVND (reference sequence). V lost 3 bases to trimming and J lost 5 bases, with 11 bases between them. The CDR3 region is CASSMWQGHQPQHF. Written as DNA, the CDR3 is TGTGCCAGTAGTATGTGGCAGGGGCATCAGCCCCAGCATTTT.